Listed below are T cell receptor beta chains from one sample, sequenced in a study of blood T cell repertoires in COVID-19. Clones were sequenced by immunoSEQ multiplex PCR, and TCRdb holds only the in-frame ones, with some missing. The sample consists of approximately 320,000 clones, about 82% of them appearing once. The sample consisted of peripheral blood. The source of these receptors is a human donor in a cohort sampled during active COVID-19. Both conserved end residues are part of each CDR3. The D gene is left open where the match is weak. Clone size appears in some rows only: once, few, many, or a class for an expanded clone.

V: TRBV5-1
J: TRBJ1-2
D: TRBD1
size: NA
CDR3: CASSLATGQTLINYGYTF
DNA: TGCGCCAGCAGCTTGGCCACGGGACAGACGTTAATTAACTATGGCTACACCTTC

V: TRBV5-5
J: TRBJ2-3
D: NA
size: once
CDR3: CASSLLIQGTDTQYF
DNA: TGTGCCAGCAGCCTACTTATCCAGGGCACAGATACGCAGTATTTT

V: TRBV20-1
J: TRBJ2-1
D: NA
size: NA
CDR3: CSASSLRPSSYNEQFF
DNA: TGCAGTGCTAGTAGTTTGCGGCCTAGCTCCTACAATGAGCAGTTCTTC

V: TRBV27
J: TRBJ2-3
D: TRBD2
size: NA
CDR3: CASSPSAGENTDTQYF
DNA: TGTGCCAGCAGTCCATCAGCGGGGGAAAACACAGATACGCAGTATTTT

V: TRBV18
J: TRBJ1-2
D: NA
size: NA
CDR3: CASSPSSNYGYTF
DNA: TGTGCCAGCTCACCAAGCTCAAACTATGGCTACACCTTC

V: TRBV5-1
J: TRBJ2-1
D: NA
size: NA
CDR3: CASSVQGNNEQFF
DNA: TGCGCCAGCAGCGTACAGGGAAACAATGAGCAGTTCTTC

V: TRBV6-9
J: TRBJ2-7
D: NA
size: NA
CDR3: CATRVEGMPYEQYF
DNA: TGTGCCACACGGGTGGAGGGGATGCCCTACGAGCAGTACTTC

V: TRBV3-1/TRBV3-2
J: TRBJ2-1
D: TRBD2
size: NA
CDR3: CASSPSFSGNEQFF
DNA: TGTGCCAGCAGCCCCTCCTTTAGCGGGAATGAGCAGTTCTTC

V: TRBV12-5
J: TRBJ2-3
D: TRBD1
size: NA
CDR3: CASGLMTGITDTQYF
DNA: TGTGCTAGTGGTCTTATGACAGGGATCACAGATACGCAGTATTTT

V: TRBV7-6
J: TRBJ1-1
D: NA
size: once
CDR3: CASSPRGADTEAFF
DNA: TGTGCCAGCAGCCCCAGGGGAGCCGACACTGAAGCTTTCTTT

V: TRBV2
J: TRBJ2-2
D: NA
size: NA
CDR3: CASSENRANTGELFF
DNA: TGTGCCAGCAGTGAGAACAGGGCGAACACCGGGGAGCTGTTTTTT

V: TRBV10-3
J: TRBJ2-3
D: TRBD2
size: NA
CDR3: CAISEFSGGTDTQYF
DNA: TGTGCCATCAGTGAATTTAGCGGGGGCACAGATACGCAGTATTTT

V: TRBV2
J: TRBJ2-2
D: TRBD2
size: NA
CDR3: CASSGWTSTGELFF
DNA: TGTGCCAGCAGTGGTTGGACTAGCACCGGGGAGCTGTTTTTT

V: TRBV19
J: TRBJ1-2
D: NA
size: NA
CDR3: CASSRTATGYTF
DNA: TGTGCCAGTAGTAGGACAGCGACTGGCTACACCTTC

V: TRBV5-1
J: TRBJ1-2
D: TRBD1
size: NA
CDR3: CASSLGHQGAHGYTF
DNA: TGCGCCAGCAGCTTGGGGCACCAGGGGGCGCATGGCTACACCTTC

V: TRBV11-2
J: TRBJ2-3
D: TRBD2
size: NA
CDR3: CASSNGLAEGTDTQYF
DNA: TGTGCCAGCAGCAACGGACTAGCGGAGGGCACAGATACGCAGTATTTT

V: TRBV5-1
J: TRBJ1-2
D: TRBD1
size: NA
CDR3: CASSTGTDIYGYTF
DNA: TGCGCCAGCAGCACCGGGACAGATATTTATGGCTACACCTTC

V: TRBV3-1/TRBV3-2
J: TRBJ2-1
D: NA
size: NA
CDR3: CASSLAFYNEQFF
DNA: TGTGCCAGCAGTCTAGCGTTCTACAATGAGCAGTTCTTC

V: TRBV7-3
J: TRBJ2-5
D: NA
size: NA
CDR3: CASSLGPWQEETQYF
DNA: TGTGCCAGCAGCTTAGGTCCTTGGCAGGAAGAGACCCAGTACTTC

V: TRBV2
J: TRBJ2-7
D: TRBD2
size: NA
CDR3: CASSESSGGFYEQYF
DNA: TGTGCCAGCAGTGAATCCAGCGGGGGGTTTTACGAGCAGTACTTC

V: TRBV12-3/TRBV12-4
J: TRBJ2-3
D: NA
size: NA
CDR3: CASRGAPANTQYF
DNA: TGTGCCAGCAGGGGGGCCCCGGCGAATACGCAGTATTTT

V: TRBV7-9
J: TRBJ2-2
D: TRBD1
size: NA
CDR3: CASSTQQGQGTGELFF
DNA: TGTGCCAGCAGCACCCAACAGGGACAGGGCACCGGGGAGCTGTTTTTT

V: TRBV5-8
J: TRBJ2-1
D: NA
size: NA
CDR3: CARRQSSYNEQFF
DNA: TGTGCCAGGCGACAGAGCTCCTACAATGAGCAGTTCTTC

V: TRBV27
J: TRBJ2-7
D: TRBD1
size: NA
CDR3: CASTGTETYEQYF
DNA: TGTGCCAGCACCGGGACAGAGACATACGAGCAGTACTTC

V: TRBV7-9
J: TRBJ1-2
D: NA
size: NA
CDR3: CASSGQINYGYTF
DNA: TGTGCCAGCAGCGGACAGATCAACTATGGCTACACCTTC

V: TRBV5-8
J: TRBJ2-4
D: TRBD1
size: NA
CDR3: CASSVTGTASKNIQYF
DNA: TGTGCCAGCAGCGTTACCGGGACAGCTTCCAAAAACATTCAGTACTTC

V: TRBV6-4
J: TRBJ2-3
D: TRBD2
size: NA
CDR3: CASSDGRGGGTDTQYF
DNA: TGTGCCAGCAGTGACGGCCGGGGGGGCGGCACAGATACGCAGTATTTT

V: TRBV19
J: TRBJ2-4
D: NA
size: NA
CDR3: CASSIKLLTKNIQYF
DNA: TGTGCCAGTAGTATCAAACTTCTGACCAAAAACATTCAGTACTTC

V: TRBV5-1
J: TRBJ2-3
D: NA
size: NA
CDR3: CASMDYTDTQYF
DNA: TGCGCCAGCATGGACTACACAGATACGCAGTATTTT

V: TRBV9
J: TRBJ1-6
D: NA
size: NA
CDR3: CASSVALQSSYNSPLHF
DNA: TGTGCCAGCAGCGTAGCTCTACAGAGCTCCTATAATTCACCCCTCCACTTT

V: TRBV12-5
J: TRBJ2-7
D: NA
size: NA
CDR3: CASGPYRVPYEQYF
DNA: TGTGCTAGTGGTCCTTACAGGGTACCCTACGAGCAGTACTTC

V: TRBV7-8
J: TRBJ1-3
D: TRBD1
size: NA
CDR3: CASSPGWTGLGNTIYF
DNA: TGTGCCAGCAGCCCCGGCTGGACAGGGCTCGGAAACACCATATATTTT

V: TRBV6-5
J: TRBJ2-7
D: NA
size: NA
CDR3: CASSLALASLEQYF
DNA: TGTGCCAGCAGCCTAGCGCTTGCCAGCCTTGAGCAGTACTTC

V: TRBV27
J: TRBJ1-6
D: TRBD1
size: NA
CDR3: CASSLGTDNSPLHF
DNA: TGTGCCAGCAGCCTCGGGACAGATAATTCACCCCTCCACTTT

V: TRBV10-3
J: TRBJ2-2
D: TRBD1
size: NA
CDR3: CAISDSGQVRELFF
DNA: TGTGCCATCAGTGACTCGGGACAGGTCAGGGAGCTGTTTTTT

V: TRBV19
J: TRBJ2-2
D: TRBD1
size: NA
CDR3: CASTRTGLNTGELFF
DNA: TGTGCCAGTACCCGGACAGGGCTGAACACCGGGGAGCTGTTTTTT

V: TRBV24-1
J: TRBJ1-2
D: NA
size: once
CDR3: CATSEGDYGYTF
DNA: TGTGCCACCAGTGAAGGGGACTATGGCTACACCTTC

V: TRBV6-5
J: TRBJ1-2
D: TRBD1
size: NA
CDR3: CASSRGQIVYGYTF
DNA: TGTGCCAGCAGTAGGGGACAGATTGTCTATGGCTACACCTTC

V: TRBV30
J: TRBJ1-2
D: NA
size: few
CDR3: CAWSPITGTENGYTF
DNA: TGTGCCTGGAGTCCCATCACAGGGACCGAGAACGGCTACACCTTC

V: TRBV19
J: TRBJ2-7
D: NA
size: NA
CDR3: CASSMGQFTYEQYF
DNA: TGTGCCAGTAGTATGGGACAATTTACCTACGAGCAGTACTTC

V: TRBV7-2
J: TRBJ1-1
D: TRBD1
size: NA
CDR3: CASSPKGASTEAFF
DNA: TGTGCCAGCAGTCCGAAGGGGGCCTCCACTGAAGCTTTCTTT

V: TRBV19
J: TRBJ1-2
D: TRBD1
size: NA
CDR3: CASSPGGSAGYGYTF
DNA: TGTGCCAGTAGCCCAGGGGGAAGCGCGGGCTATGGCTACACCTTC

V: TRBV4-1
J: TRBJ2-7
D: NA
size: NA
CDR3: CASSPPQGHEQYF
DNA: TGCGCCAGCAGCCCCCCTCAGGGTCACGAGCAGTACTTC

V: TRBV10-2
J: TRBJ1-1
D: NA
size: NA
CDR3: CASTAEIYETLGNTEAFF
DNA: TGCGCCAGCACCGCAGAAATTTACGAAACCCTTGGTAACACTGAAGCTTTCTTT

V: TRBV5-1
J: TRBJ2-7
D: NA
size: once
CDR3: CASSLGHLNYEQYF
DNA: TGCGCCAGCAGCTTGGGACACTTAAACTACGAGCAGTACTTC

V: TRBV6-1
J: TRBJ1-2
D: NA
size: NA
CDR3: CASSEGGKSYTF
DNA: TGTGCCAGCAGTGAGGGGGGGAAGAGCTACACCTTC

V: TRBV7-9
J: TRBJ1-1
D: TRBD1
size: NA
CDR3: CASTEGALGEAFF
DNA: TGTGCCAGCACCGAGGGGGCGCTGGGTGAAGCTTTCTTT

V: TRBV5-4
J: TRBJ2-1
D: TRBD2
size: NA
CDR3: CASSFGGNNEQFF
DNA: TGTGCCAGCAGCTTCGGGGGGAACAATGAGCAGTTCTTC

V: TRBV6-5
J: TRBJ2-7
D: TRBD1
size: NA
CDR3: CASSYSTGNPPWEQYF
DNA: TGTGCCAGCAGTTACTCGACAGGGAATCCCCCCTGGGAGCAGTACTTC

V: TRBV7-8
J: TRBJ1-2
D: NA
size: NA
CDR3: CASSLAGSNYGYTF
DNA: TGTGCCAGCAGCTTAGCGGGCAGTAACTATGGCTACACCTTC

V: TRBV3-1/TRBV3-2
J: TRBJ2-2
D: TRBD1
size: NA
CDR3: CASNRQGGQGNTGELFF
DNA: TGTGCCAGCAACCGACAGGGGGGACAGGGAAACACCGGGGAGCTGTTTTTT

V: TRBV19
J: TRBJ2-7
D: TRBD1
size: once
CDR3: CASSTSTGRIYEQYF
DNA: TGTGCCAGTAGTACTTCGACAGGGCGGATTTACGAGCAGTACTTC

V: TRBV19
J: TRBJ2-7
D: NA
size: once
CDR3: CASSIRGYEQYF
DNA: TGTGCCAGTAGTATTCGGGGCTACGAGCAGTACTTC

V: TRBV27
J: TRBJ2-1
D: NA
size: NA
CDR3: CASSLGAEQFF
DNA: TGTGCCAGCAGTTTAGGGGCAGAGCAGTTCTTC